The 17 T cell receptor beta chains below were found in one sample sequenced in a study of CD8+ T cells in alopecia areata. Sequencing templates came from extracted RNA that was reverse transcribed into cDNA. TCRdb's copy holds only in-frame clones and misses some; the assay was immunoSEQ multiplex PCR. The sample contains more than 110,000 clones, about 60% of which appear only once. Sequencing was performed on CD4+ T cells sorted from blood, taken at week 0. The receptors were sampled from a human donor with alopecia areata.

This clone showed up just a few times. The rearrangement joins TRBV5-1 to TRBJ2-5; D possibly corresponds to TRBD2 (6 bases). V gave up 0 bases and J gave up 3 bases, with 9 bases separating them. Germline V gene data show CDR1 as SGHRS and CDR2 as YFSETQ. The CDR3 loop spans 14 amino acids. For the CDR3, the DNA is TGCGCCAGCAGCTTGGCCGGAGGGGAAGAGACCCAGTACTTC. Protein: CASSLAGGEETQYF.

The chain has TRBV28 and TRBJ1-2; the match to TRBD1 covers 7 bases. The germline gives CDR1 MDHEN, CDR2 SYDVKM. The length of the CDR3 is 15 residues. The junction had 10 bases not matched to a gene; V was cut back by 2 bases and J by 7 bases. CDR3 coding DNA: TGTGCCAGCAGTTTAACCATGCCTAGGGGGCGTGGCTACACCTTC. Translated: CASSLTMPRGRGYTF.

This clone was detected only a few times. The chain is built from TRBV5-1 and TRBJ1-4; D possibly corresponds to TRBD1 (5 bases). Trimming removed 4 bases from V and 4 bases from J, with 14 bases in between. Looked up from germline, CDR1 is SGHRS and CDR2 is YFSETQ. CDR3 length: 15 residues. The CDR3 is CASSVGGESNEKLFF. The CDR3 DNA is TGCGCCAGCAGCGTCGGGGGTGAGAGTAATGAAAAACTGTTTTTT.

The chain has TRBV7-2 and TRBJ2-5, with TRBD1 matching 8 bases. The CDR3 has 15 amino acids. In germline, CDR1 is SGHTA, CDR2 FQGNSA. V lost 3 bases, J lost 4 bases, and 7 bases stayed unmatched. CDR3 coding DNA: TGTGCCAGCAGCTTCCGGACAGGGTTCGGAGAGACCCAGTACTTC. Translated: CASSFRTGFGETQYF.

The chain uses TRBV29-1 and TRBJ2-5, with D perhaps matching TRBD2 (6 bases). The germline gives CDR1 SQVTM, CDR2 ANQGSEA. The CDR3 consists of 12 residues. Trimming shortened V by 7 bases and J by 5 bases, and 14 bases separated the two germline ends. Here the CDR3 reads CSGRSGEETQYF. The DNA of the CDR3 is TGCAGCGGAAGGTCGGGGGAGGAGACCCAGTACTTC.

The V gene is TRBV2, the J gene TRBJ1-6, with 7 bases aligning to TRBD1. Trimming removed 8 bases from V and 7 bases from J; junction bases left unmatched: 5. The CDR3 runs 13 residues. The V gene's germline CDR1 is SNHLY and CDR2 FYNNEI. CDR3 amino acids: CASQWDRNSPLHF. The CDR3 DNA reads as TGTGCCAGCCAGTGGGACAGAAATTCACCCCTCCACTTT.

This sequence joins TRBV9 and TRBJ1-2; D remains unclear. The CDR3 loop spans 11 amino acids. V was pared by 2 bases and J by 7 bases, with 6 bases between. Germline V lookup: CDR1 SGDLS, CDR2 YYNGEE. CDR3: CASSVGRGYTF. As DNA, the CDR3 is TGTGCCAGCAGCGTCGGCCGTGGCTACACCTTC.

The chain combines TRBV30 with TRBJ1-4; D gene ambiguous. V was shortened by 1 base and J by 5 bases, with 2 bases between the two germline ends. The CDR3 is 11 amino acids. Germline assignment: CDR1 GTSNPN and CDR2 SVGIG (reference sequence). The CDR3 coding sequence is TGTGCCTGGAGTGCAAATGAAAAACTGTTTTTT. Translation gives CAWSANEKLFF.

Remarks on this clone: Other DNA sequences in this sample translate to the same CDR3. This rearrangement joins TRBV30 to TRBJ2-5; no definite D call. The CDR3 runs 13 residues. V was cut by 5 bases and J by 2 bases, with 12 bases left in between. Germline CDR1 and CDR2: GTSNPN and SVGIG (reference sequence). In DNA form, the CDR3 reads TGTGCCTGGTCGCCGGGTCTACAAGAGACCCAGTACTTC. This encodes CAWSPGLQETQYF.

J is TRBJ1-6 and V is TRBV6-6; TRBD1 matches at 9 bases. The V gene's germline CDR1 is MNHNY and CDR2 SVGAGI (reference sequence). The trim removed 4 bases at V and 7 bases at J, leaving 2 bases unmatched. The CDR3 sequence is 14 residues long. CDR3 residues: CASSWTGVNSPLHF. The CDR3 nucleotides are TGTGCCAGCAGTTGGACAGGGGTGAATTCACCCCTCCACTTT.

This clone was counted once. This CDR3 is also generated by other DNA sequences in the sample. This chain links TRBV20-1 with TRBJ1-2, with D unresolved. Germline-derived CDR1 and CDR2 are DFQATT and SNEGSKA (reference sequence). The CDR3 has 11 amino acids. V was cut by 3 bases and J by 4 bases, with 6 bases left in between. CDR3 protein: CSARAAYGYTF. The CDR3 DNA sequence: TGCAGTGCTAGGGCAGCCTATGGCTACACCTTC.

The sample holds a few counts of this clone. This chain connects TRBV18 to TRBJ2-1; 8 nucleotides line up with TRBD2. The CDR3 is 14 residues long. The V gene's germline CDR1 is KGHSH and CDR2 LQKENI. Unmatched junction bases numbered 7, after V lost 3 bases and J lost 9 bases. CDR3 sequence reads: CASSPPGLGGEQFF. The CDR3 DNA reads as TGTGCCAGCTCACCCCCGGGACTAGGTGGTGAGCAGTTCTTC.

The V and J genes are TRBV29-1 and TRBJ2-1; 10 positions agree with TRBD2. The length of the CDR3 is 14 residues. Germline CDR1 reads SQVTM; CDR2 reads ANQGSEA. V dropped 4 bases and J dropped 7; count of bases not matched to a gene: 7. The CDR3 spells CSVVLAGGSNEQFF. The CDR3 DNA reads TGCAGCGTTGTGTTAGCGGGGGGTTCAAATGAGCAGTTCTTC.

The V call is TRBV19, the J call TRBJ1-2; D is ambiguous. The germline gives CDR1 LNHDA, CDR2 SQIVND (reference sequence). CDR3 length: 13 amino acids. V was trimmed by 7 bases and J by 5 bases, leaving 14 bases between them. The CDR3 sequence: CASTWASGYGYTF. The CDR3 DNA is TGTGCCAGTACGTGGGCCAGCGGGTATGGCTACACCTTC.

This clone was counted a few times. CDR3 sequence reads: CASRSPGQGADGYTF. As DNA, the CDR3 is TGTGCCAGCAGATCACCGGGACAGGGGGCCGATGGCTACACCTTC. This rearrangement joins TRBV28 to TRBJ1-2; 12 bases fit TRBD1. Trimming removed 6 bases from V and 6 bases from J; junction bases left unmatched: 8. The germline gives CDR1 MDHEN, CDR2 SYDVKM. The CDR3 runs 15 residues.

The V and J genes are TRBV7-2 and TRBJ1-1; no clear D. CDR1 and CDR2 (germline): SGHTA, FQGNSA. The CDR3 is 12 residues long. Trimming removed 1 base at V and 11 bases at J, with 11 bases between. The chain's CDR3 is CASSLDWQSAFF. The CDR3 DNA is TGTGCCAGCAGCTTAGACTGGCAGTCGGCTTTCTTT. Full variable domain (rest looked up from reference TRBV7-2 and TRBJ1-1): GAGVSQSPSNKVTEKGKDVELRCDPISGHTALYWYRQSLGQGLEFLIYFQGNSAPDKSGLPSDRFSAERTGGSVSTLTIQRTQQEDSAVYLCASSLDWQSAFFGQGTRLTVV.

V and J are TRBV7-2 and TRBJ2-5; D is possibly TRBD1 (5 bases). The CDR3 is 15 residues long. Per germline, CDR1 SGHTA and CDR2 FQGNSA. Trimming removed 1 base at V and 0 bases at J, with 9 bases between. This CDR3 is CASSLVATDQETQYF. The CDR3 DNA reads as TGTGCCAGCAGCTTAGTGGCGACAGACCAAGAGACCCAGTACTTC.